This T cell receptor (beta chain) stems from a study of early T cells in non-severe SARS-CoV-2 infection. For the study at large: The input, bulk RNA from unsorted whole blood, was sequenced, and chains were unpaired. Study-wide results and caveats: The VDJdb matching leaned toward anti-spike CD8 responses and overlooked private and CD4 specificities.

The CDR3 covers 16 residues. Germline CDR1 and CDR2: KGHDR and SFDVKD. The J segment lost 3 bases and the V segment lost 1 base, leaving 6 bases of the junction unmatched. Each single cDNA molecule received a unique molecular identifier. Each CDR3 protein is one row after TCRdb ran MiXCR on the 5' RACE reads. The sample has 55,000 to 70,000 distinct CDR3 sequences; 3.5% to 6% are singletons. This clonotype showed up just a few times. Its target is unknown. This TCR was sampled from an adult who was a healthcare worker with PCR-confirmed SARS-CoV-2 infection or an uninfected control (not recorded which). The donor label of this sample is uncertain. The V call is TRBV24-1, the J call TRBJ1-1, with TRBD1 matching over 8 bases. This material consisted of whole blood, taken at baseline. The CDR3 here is CATSDLGDRPDTEAFF. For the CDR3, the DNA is TGTGCCACCAGTGATTTAGGGGACAGGCCAGACACTGAAGCTTTCTTT.